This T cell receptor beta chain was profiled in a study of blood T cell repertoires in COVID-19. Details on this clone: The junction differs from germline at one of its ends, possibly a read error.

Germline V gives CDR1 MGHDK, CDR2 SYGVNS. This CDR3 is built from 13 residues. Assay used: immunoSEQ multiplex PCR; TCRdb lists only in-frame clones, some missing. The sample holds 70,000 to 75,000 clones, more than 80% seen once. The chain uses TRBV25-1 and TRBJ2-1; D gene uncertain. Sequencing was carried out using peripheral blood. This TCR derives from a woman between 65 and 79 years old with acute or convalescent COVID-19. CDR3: CASSKYQQNEQFF. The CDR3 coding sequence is TGTGCCAGCAGTAAATACCAACAGAATGAGCAGTTCTTC.